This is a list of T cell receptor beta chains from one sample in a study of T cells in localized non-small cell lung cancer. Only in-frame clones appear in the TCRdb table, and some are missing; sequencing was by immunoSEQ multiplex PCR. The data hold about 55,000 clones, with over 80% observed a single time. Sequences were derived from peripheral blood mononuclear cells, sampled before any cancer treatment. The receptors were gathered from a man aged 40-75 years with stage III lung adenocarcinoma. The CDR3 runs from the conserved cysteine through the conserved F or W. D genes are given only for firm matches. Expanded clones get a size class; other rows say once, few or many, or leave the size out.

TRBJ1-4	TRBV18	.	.	CASSASRSANEKLFF	TGTGCCAGCTCAGCATCTCGCTCGGCTAATGAAAAACTGTTTTTT
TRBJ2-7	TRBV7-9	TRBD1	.	CASSLVGQGISYEQYF	TGTGCCAGCAGCTTAGTGGGACAGGGTATCTCCTACGAGCAGTACTTC
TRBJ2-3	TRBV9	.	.	CASSVNHRTDTQYF	TGTGCCAGCAGCGTAAATCACCGCACAGATACGCAGTATTTT
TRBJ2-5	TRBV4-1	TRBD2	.	CASSQEGSGGGRETQYF	TGCGCCAGCAGCCAAGAAGGTAGCGGGGGGGGTCGAGAGACCCAGTACTTC
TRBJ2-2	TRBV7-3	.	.	CASSLIGTGELFF	TGTGCCAGCAGCTTAATTGGGACAGGGGAGCTGTTTTTT
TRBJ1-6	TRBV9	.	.	CASSVDAYSSYNSPLHF	TGTGCCAGCAGCGTAGACGCGTATAGCTCCTATAATTCACCCCTCCACTTT
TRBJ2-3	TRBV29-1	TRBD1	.	CSADALGQKDTQYF	TGCAGCGCCGACGCCCTGGGACAGAAAGATACGCAGTATTTT
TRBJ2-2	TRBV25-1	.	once	CASSEYGQPNTGELFF	TGTGCCAGCAGTGAATATGGGCAGCCGAACACCGGGGAGCTGTTTTTT
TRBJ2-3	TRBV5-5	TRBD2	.	CASSNSGGTDTQYF	TGTGCCAGCAGCAACAGCGGGGGCACAGATACGCAGTATTTT
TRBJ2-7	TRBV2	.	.	CASSEVTRYEQYF	TGTGCCAGCAGTGAGGTGACACGCTACGAGCAGTACTTC
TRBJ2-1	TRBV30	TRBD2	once	CAWSGGASGREQFF	TGTGCCTGGAGTGGCGGGGCTAGCGGGAGAGAGCAGTTCTTC
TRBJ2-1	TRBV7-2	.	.	CANRKVGADEQFF	TGTGCCAACAGAAAAGTTGGGGCGGATGAGCAGTTCTTC
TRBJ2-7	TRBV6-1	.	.	CASSERRGGYEQYF	TGTGCCAGCAGTGAGAGGCGTGGGGGCTACGAGCAGTACTTC
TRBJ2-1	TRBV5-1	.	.	CASSLEEVRVNEQFF	TGCGCCAGCAGCTTGGAGGAGGTCAGGGTCAATGAGCAGTTCTTC